Shown below are 8 T cell receptor beta chains from a single sample sequenced in a study of CD8 T cells in ankylosing spondylitis. TCRdb reprocessed the 5' RACE reads via MiXCR and lists one record per CDR3 protein. The sample lists some 300,000 distinct CDR3 sequences; less than 25% were seen once. Sequencing input: blood, either unsorted or a sorted T cell fraction (not recorded which). The receptors come from a female donor with ankylosing spondylitis or in good health (not recorded which).

The chain links TRBV4-2 to TRBJ2-1, with 8 nucleotides matching TRBD1. The V gene's germline CDR1 is LGHNA and CDR2 YNFKEQ. J lost 4 bases, V lost 0 bases, and 2 bases had no gene match. CDR3 size: 15 residues. CDR3 amino acids: CASSQDRTGYNEQFF. CDR3 in DNA: TGTGCCAGCAGCCAAGACCGGACAGGGTACAATGAGCAGTTCTTC.

This clonotype was seen a few times. V and J are TRBV7-9 and TRBJ2-1, with 10 positions matching TRBD1. With 5 bases clipped from V and 1 base from J, the junction kept 8 bases outside the gene matches. Looked up from germline, CDR1 is SEHNR and CDR2 is FQNEAQ (reference sequence). This CDR3 is 17 amino acids long. The CDR3: CASSLIWTGGSYNEQFF. DNA for the CDR3: TGTGCCAGCAGCCTCATATGGACAGGGGGGTCCTACAATGAGCAGTTCTTC.

This clonotype came up a few times. The V call is TRBV5-1, the J call TRBJ2-6; 9 bases map to TRBD1. Germline V gives CDR1 SGHRS, CDR2 YFSETQ. J was trimmed by 4 bases and V by 8 bases; bases with no gene match: 7. The CDR3 runs to 15 residues. CDR3 amino acids: CASSGTGFGANVLTF. The CDR3 DNA sequence: TGCGCCAGTTCCGGGACAGGGTTCGGGGCCAACGTCCTGACTTTC.

The CDR3 sequence is CSAREQGAGTYEQYF. DNA for the CDR3: TGCAGTGCTAGGGAGCAGGGGGCTGGGACCTACGAGCAGTACTTC. The J gene is TRBJ2-7, the V gene TRBV20-1; TRBD1 aligns across 8 bases. The CDR3 has 15 residues. CDR1 and CDR2 from the germline V gene are DFQATT and SNEGSKA (reference sequence). With 3 bases clipped from V and 2 bases from J, the junction kept 9 bases outside the gene matches.

The rearrangement links TRBV20-1 to TRBJ1-3; 9 bases map to TRBD1. Per the germline V gene, CDR1 is DFQATT and CDR2 is SNEGSKA (reference sequence). Trimming at V came to 6 bases and at J to 4 bases, leaving 13 bases not matched to a gene. The CDR3 consists of 16 residues. CDR3 protein: CSAPGTGRESGNTIYF. CDR3 nucleotides: TGCAGTGCCCCCGGGACAGGGAGGGAATCCGGAAACACCATATATTTT.

This clonotype showed up just a few times. The chain links TRBV20-1 to TRBJ2-7; D uncertain. This CDR3 contains 13 residues. V shed 2 bases and J shed 3 bases, with 11 bases lying between them. CDR1 and CDR2 from the germline V gene are DFQATT and SNEGSKA (reference sequence). The CDR3 bases are TGCAGTGCTAGAAGAGTTACGGGCTACGAGCAGTACTTC. Protein: CSARRVTGYEQYF.

J is TRBJ2-7 and V is TRBV6-5; no definite D call. Germline CDR1 reads MNHEY; CDR2 reads SVGAGI. Trimming cost V 0 bases and J 4 bases, with 10 bases left between them. The CDR3 runs 14 residues. The CDR3 sequence: CASSYSTGQYEQYF. The CDR3 DNA follows: TGTGCCAGCAGTTACTCCACCGGGCAATACGAGCAGTACTTC.

This clonotype was counted between two and nine times. The chain recombines TRBV4-3 with TRBJ2-7; 10 nucleotides match TRBD1. Germline V lookup: CDR1 LGHNA, CDR2 YSLEER. CDR3 length: 17 amino acids. V was clipped by 0 bases and J by 6 bases; unmatched bases: 11. CDR3 region: CASSQEGRDRGPFEQYF. In nucleotides, the CDR3 is TGCGCCAGCAGCCAAGAAGGCCGGGACAGGGGTCCATTCGAGCAGTACTTC.